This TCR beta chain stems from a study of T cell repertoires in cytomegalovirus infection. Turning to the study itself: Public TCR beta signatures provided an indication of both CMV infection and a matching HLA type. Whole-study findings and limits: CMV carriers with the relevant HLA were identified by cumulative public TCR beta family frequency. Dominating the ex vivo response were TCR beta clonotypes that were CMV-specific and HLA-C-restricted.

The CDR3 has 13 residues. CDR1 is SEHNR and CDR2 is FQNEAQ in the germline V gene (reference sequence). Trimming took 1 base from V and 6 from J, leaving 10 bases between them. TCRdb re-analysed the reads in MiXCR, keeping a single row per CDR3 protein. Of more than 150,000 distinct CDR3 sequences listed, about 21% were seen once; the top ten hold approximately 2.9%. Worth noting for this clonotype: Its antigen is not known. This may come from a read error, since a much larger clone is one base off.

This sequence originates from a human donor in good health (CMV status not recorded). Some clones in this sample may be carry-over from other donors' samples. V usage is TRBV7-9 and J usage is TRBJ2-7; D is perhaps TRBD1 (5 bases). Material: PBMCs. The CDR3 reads CASSLGMGLEQYF. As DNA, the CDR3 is TGTGCCAGCAGCTTAGGCATGGGGCTCGAGCAGTACTTC.